This entry concerns a single T cell receptor beta chain. Its antigen is unidentified. The sample belongs to a study of T cells in tuberculosis. The wider study: In South Africa, adults with active tuberculosis were compared with IGRA-negative and latently infected IGRA-positive adolescents. Blood was taken before or within 7 days of anti-tuberculosis therapy. Overall study results and limits: Active tuberculosis alpha repertoires lay closer to GMM-specific TCRs than controls'.

The table came from immunoSEQ multiplex PCR; TCRdb's copy has only in-frame clones and leaves some out. Of some 30,000 clones in the sample, approximately 90% were seen once. V lost 2 bases to trimming and J lost 2 bases, with 9 bases between them. This CDR3 spans 15 amino acids. Per the germline V gene, CDR1 is SGHTA and CDR2 is FQGTGA. Time point specified: new active TB diagnosis, blood taken before or within 7 days of starting treatment. On average roughly 100,000 T cells per donor were immunosequenced. The receptor's source is an adult with tuberculosis. The sample here was PBMCs, taken at tuberculosis diagnosis. V gene TRBV7-3 combines with J gene TRBJ2-2; the D gene is possibly TRBD2 (5 bases). CDR3 amino acids: CASSLDGINTGELFF. CDR3 nucleotides: TGTGCCAGCAGCTTAGACGGGATAAACACCGGGGAGCTGTTTTTT.